The next 10 T cell receptor beta chains were all read from a single sample in a study of control samples from healthy donors and cancer patients. Produced via immunoSEQ multiplex PCR; TCRdb's table is partial and in-frame only. The table shows under 150,000 clones, with around 88% occurring only once. The sequencing sample was made of blood. The receptors derive from a man aged 35-49 years in good health.

This chain uses TRBV19 with TRBJ1-4, with 11 bases lining up with TRBD1. With V trimmed by 8 bases and J by 8 bases, 7 bases remained unmatched. The germline CDR1 and CDR2 sequences are LNHDA and SQIVND (reference sequence). CDR3 length: 14 amino acids. CDR3: CASLRTGGMEKLFF. The CDR3 region has the DNA TGTGCCAGTTTGAGGACAGGGGGCATGGAAAAACTGTTTTTT.

This rearrangement joins TRBV7-2 to TRBJ2-4; no firm D call. Trimming shortened V by 4 bases and J by 1 base, and 14 bases separated the two germline ends. Per germline, CDR1 SGHTA and CDR2 FQGNSA. This CDR3 is 16 amino acids long. In nucleotides, the CDR3 is TGTGCCAGCAGCTCGCCGACCCTCTCCGCCAAAAACATTCAGTACTTC. It encodes CASSSPTLSAKNIQYF.

In its sample, this clone was seen once. The rearrangement uses TRBV5-1 and TRBJ2-3; tentative D call: TRBD2 (5 bases). Trimming cost V 4 bases and J 6 bases, with 21 bases left between them. CDR1 and CDR2 from the germline V gene are SGHRS and YFSETQ. This CDR3 is built from 16 residues. The CDR3 bases are TGCGCCAGCAGCCCGTCGACAAGAGGGATGGGGGATACGCAGTATTTT. Its translation: CASSPSTRGMGDTQYF.

The chain combines TRBV6-5 with TRBJ1-5; the D is unclear. V lost 6 bases, J lost 6 bases, and 15 bases lay in between. Germline V lookup: CDR1 MNHEY, CDR2 SVGAGI. The CDR3 loop spans 14 amino acids. CDR3 DNA sequence: TGTGCCAGCAGGGAGAGGGTTTCAAGTCAGCCCCAGCATTTT. It encodes CASRERVSSQPQHF.

V gene TRBV5-1 combines with J gene TRBJ2-3, with 11 bases aligning to TRBD1. CDR1 is SGHRS and CDR2 is YFSETQ in the germline V gene. This CDR3 is 16 amino acids long. V dropped 4 bases and J dropped 4; count of bases not matched to a gene: 8. CDR3 loop: CASSISGTGGPDTQYF. The CDR3 DNA sequence: TGCGCCAGCAGCATTTCCGGGACAGGGGGACCAGATACGCAGTATTTT.

The V call is TRBV19, the J call TRBJ2-2; D remains ambiguous. Trimming left V 1 base short and J 0 bases short, with 6 bases between. The germline V gene has CDR1 LNHDA and CDR2 SQIVND (reference sequence). CDR3 length equals 15 residues. CDR3 DNA: TGTGCCAGTAGTATAGTTCGGTCGAACACCGGGGAGCTGTTTTTT. It encodes CASSIVRSNTGELFF.

This clone appeared a single time. The J gene is TRBJ1-6, the V gene TRBV3-1 (or the pseudogene TRBV3-2); D is perhaps TRBD1 (5 bases). The CDR3 totals 14 residues. The V end was cut by 1 base, the J end by 5 bases, with 6 bases between. Germline CDR1 and CDR2: LGHDT and YNNKEL (reference sequence). Here the CDR3 DNA reads TGTGCCAGCAGCCAAGGGGGCAATAATTCACCCCTCCACTTT. Residues: CASSQGGNNSPLHF.

The CDR3 spells CASSPRDRGNTIYF. The DNA of the CDR3 is TGTGCCAGCAGCCCCAGGGACAGAGGAAACACCATATATTTT. The chain has TRBV3-1 (or the pseudogene TRBV3-2) and TRBJ1-3; 7 bases are shared with TRBD1. Per germline, CDR1 LGHDT and CDR2 YNNKEL (reference sequence). The CDR3 extends over 14 amino acids. The V and J ends lost 4 bases and 4 bases, in that order; junction bases with no gene match: 4.

The V and J genes are TRBV7-6 and TRBJ2-7; 9 bases align to TRBD2. The CDR3 loop spans 15 amino acids. The junction had 14 bases not matched to a gene; V was cut back by 5 bases and J by 9 bases. Germline V gives CDR1 SGHVS, CDR2 FNYEAQ. The CDR3 DNA reads TGTGCCAGCAGCCCCGTAGCGGGGGCTCTTACGATGCAGTACTTC. Its translation: CASSPVAGALTMQYF.

V usage is TRBV10-3 and J usage is TRBJ1-1; 7 bases align to TRBD1. CDR1 and CDR2 (germline): ENHRY, SYGVKD. The trim removed 6 bases at V and 0 bases at J, leaving 16 bases unmatched. The CDR3 sequence is 18 residues long. CDR3 DNA: TGTGCCATCAGGCTGGGGCCAGGGGGAAGAGCCATGAACACTGAAGCTTTCTTT. It yields the protein CAIRLGPGGRAMNTEAFF.